A selection of T cell receptor beta chains follows, all from one sample in a study of T-cell reconstitution after alpha-beta-depleted transplantation in children. TCRdb re-derived calls from the PCR reads in MiXCR, one entry per CDR3 protein. The sample lists more than 400,000 distinct CDR3 sequences; 43% were seen once. Source: PBMCs, taken before TCRalphabeta/CD19-depleted stem cell transplant. The receptor set was obtained from a girl aged 2 to 9 with aplastic anemia, due to receive a stem cell transplant. CDR3s include the opening cysteine and the closing phenylalanine or tryptophan. Each record gives: CDR3 protein, CDR3 DNA, V gene, clone size, D gene, J gene. A D gene is named only where the DNA matches it firmly. Clone size appears in some rows only: once, few, many, or a class for an expanded clone.

CDR3 protein: CASSLFDRVEETQYF
CDR3 DNA: TGTGCCAGCAGCCTATTCGACAGGGTGGAGGAGACCCAGTACTTC
V gene: TRBV6-2/TRBV6-3
clone size: few
D gene: TRBD1
J gene: TRBJ2-5

CDR3 protein: CAISESPGHASTQYF
CDR3 DNA: TGTGCCATCAGTGAGAGTCCGGGACACGCCTCGACCCAGTACTTC
V gene: TRBV10-3
clone size: few
D gene: .
J gene: TRBJ2-5

CDR3 protein: CASSQPGTGVQYF
CDR3 DNA: TGCGCCAGCAGCCAGCCCGGGACAGGGGTTCAGTACTTC
V gene: TRBV4-1
clone size: .
D gene: TRBD1
J gene: TRBJ2-5

CDR3 protein: CASSQDLLAYEQYF
CDR3 DNA: TGTGCCAGCAGCCAAGATCTACTAGCCTACGAGCAGTACTTC
V gene: TRBV4-2
clone size: many
D gene: .
J gene: TRBJ2-7

CDR3 protein: CASSVGWREQYF
CDR3 DNA: TGTGCCAGCAGCGTAGGATGGAGGGAGCAGTACTTC
V gene: TRBV9
clone size: .
D gene: .
J gene: TRBJ2-7

CDR3 protein: CATSDRTGDGYGYTF
CDR3 DNA: TGTGCCACCAGTGATAGAACAGGGGATGGCTATGGCTACACCTTC
V gene: TRBV24-1
clone size: .
D gene: TRBD1
J gene: TRBJ1-2

CDR3 protein: CSAAPGLAGASYNEQFF
CDR3 DNA: TGCAGTGCCGCCCCGGGACTAGCGGGGGCCTCCTACAATGAGCAGTTCTTC
V gene: TRBV20-1
clone size: .
D gene: TRBD2
J gene: TRBJ2-1

CDR3 protein: CSVEDWGSGRRPYNEQFF
CDR3 DNA: TGCAGCGTTGAAGATTGGGGGTCCGGAAGGCGCCCCTACAATGAGCAGTTCTTC
V gene: TRBV29-1
clone size: many
D gene: .
J gene: TRBJ2-1

CDR3 protein: CASHWDRAIRSSYEQYF
CDR3 DNA: TGTGCCAGCCATTGGGACAGGGCAATTCGTTCCTCCTACGAGCAGTACTTC
V gene: TRBV7-6
clone size: .
D gene: TRBD1
J gene: TRBJ2-7

CDR3 protein: CASSLSGPPTPYEQYF
CDR3 DNA: TGTGCCAGCAGCCTCTCCGGGCCCCCTACTCCGTACGAGCAGTACTTC
V gene: TRBV7-2
clone size: many
D gene: .
J gene: TRBJ2-7

CDR3 protein: CASSGGTGKRTNTPYF
CDR3 DNA: TGTGCCAGCAGCGGGGGAACAGGGAAACGCACAAATACGCCGTATTTT
V gene: TRBV7-9
clone size: .
D gene: .
J gene: TRBJ2-3

CDR3 protein: CASSLSRDRGPYNEQFF
CDR3 DNA: TGTGCCAGCAGCTTAAGCCGGGACAGGGGTCCCTACAATGAGCAGTTCTTC
V gene: TRBV7-6
clone size: .
D gene: TRBD1
J gene: TRBJ2-1

CDR3 protein: CSVWSGQEQFF
CDR3 DNA: TGCAGCGTTTGGAGTGGACAGGAGCAGTTCTTC
V gene: TRBV29-1
clone size: many
D gene: .
J gene: TRBJ2-1

CDR3 protein: CSAMDGGAYEQYF
CDR3 DNA: TGCAGTGCTATGGACGGGGGGGCCTACGAGCAGTACTTC
V gene: TRBV20-1
clone size: .
D gene: TRBD2
J gene: TRBJ2-7

CDR3 protein: CASSLTGGAQHEQFF
CDR3 DNA: TGTGCCAGCAGCTTAACGGGCGGGGCCCAACATGAGCAGTTCTTC
V gene: TRBV7-2
clone size: .
D gene: .
J gene: TRBJ2-1

CDR3 protein: CASSSSGRIYGYTF
CDR3 DNA: TGTGCCAGCAGCTCAAGCGGACGGATCTATGGCTACACCTTC
V gene: TRBV5-4
clone size: .
D gene: .
J gene: TRBJ1-2

CDR3 protein: CASSFRASGYNEQFF
CDR3 DNA: TGTGCCAGCAGCTTTCGGGCTAGCGGTTACAATGAGCAGTTCTTC
V gene: TRBV7-2
clone size: .
D gene: TRBD2
J gene: TRBJ2-1

CDR3 protein: CASSLESRDEAFF
CDR3 DNA: TGTGCCAGCAGCTTAGAATCGAGGGATGAAGCTTTCTTT
V gene: TRBV11-2
clone size: once
D gene: .
J gene: TRBJ1-1

CDR3 protein: CASSRTGGSQYF
CDR3 DNA: TGTGCCAGCAGCAGGACAGGCGGGTCCCAGTACTTC
V gene: TRBV12-3/TRBV12-4
clone size: few
D gene: TRBD1
J gene: TRBJ2-5

CDR3 protein: CATSDLRLAATGELFF
CDR3 DNA: TGTGCCACCAGTGATTTGCGGCTAGCGGCGACCGGGGAGCTGTTTTTT
V gene: TRBV24-1
clone size: .
D gene: TRBD2
J gene: TRBJ2-2

CDR3 protein: CASSSLTGPGEQYF
CDR3 DNA: TGTGCCAGCAGCTCTCTGACGGGGCCCGGGGAGCAGTACTTC
V gene: TRBV7-8
clone size: .
D gene: .
J gene: TRBJ2-7

CDR3 protein: CSPWGPDTQYF
CDR3 DNA: TGCAGTCCATGGGGTCCAGATACGCAGTATTTT
V gene: TRBV20-1
clone size: many
D gene: .
J gene: TRBJ2-3

CDR3 protein: CASSIRTGAYEQYF
CDR3 DNA: TGTGCCAGCAGTATCCGAACAGGGGCCTACGAGCAGTACTTC
V gene: TRBV6-1
clone size: .
D gene: TRBD1
J gene: TRBJ2-7

CDR3 protein: CASSGGAGSYNEQFF
CDR3 DNA: TGTGCCAGCAGCGGAGGGGCAGGCTCCTACAATGAGCAGTTCTTC
V gene: TRBV11-2
clone size: .
D gene: .
J gene: TRBJ2-1

CDR3 protein: CASTPRDLSYNEQFF
CDR3 DNA: TGTGCCAGCACCCCCCGGGACCTGTCCTACAATGAGCAGTTCTTC
V gene: TRBV27
clone size: many
D gene: .
J gene: TRBJ2-1

CDR3 protein: CASRLVDTIGRGNQETQYF
CDR3 DNA: TGTGCAAGTCGCTTAGTCGACACGATTGGACGGGGTAACCAAGAGACCCAGTACTTC
V gene: TRBV12-2
clone size: .
D gene: .
J gene: TRBJ2-5

CDR3 protein: CASSQNPGSDEQFF
CDR3 DNA: TGTGCCAGCAGCCAAAATCCGGGGTCGGATGAGCAGTTCTTC
V gene: TRBV11-2
clone size: few
D gene: .
J gene: TRBJ2-1

CDR3 protein: CAISGTGGYSEAFF
CDR3 DNA: TGTGCCATCAGTGGGACAGGGGGCTATTCTGAAGCTTTCTTT
V gene: TRBV10-3
clone size: many
D gene: TRBD1
J gene: TRBJ1-1

CDR3 protein: CASSGQGRGEQFF
CDR3 DNA: TGTGCCAGCAGTGGACAGGGGCGGGGTGAGCAGTTCTTC
V gene: TRBV2
clone size: .
D gene: TRBD1
J gene: TRBJ2-1

CDR3 protein: CASSLANYNEQFF
CDR3 DNA: TGTGCCAGCAGTTTAGCCAACTACAATGAGCAGTTCTTC
V gene: TRBV12-3/TRBV12-4
clone size: few
D gene: .
J gene: TRBJ2-1

CDR3 protein: CSARAPHRSDTQYF
CDR3 DNA: TGCAGTGCTAGAGCCCCACACAGGTCAGATACGCAGTATTTT
V gene: TRBV20-1
clone size: few
D gene: .
J gene: TRBJ2-3

CDR3 protein: CASSAGAHNEQFF
CDR3 DNA: TGTGCCAGCAGTGCGGGGGCACATAATGAGCAGTTCTTC
V gene: TRBV6-4
clone size: .
D gene: .
J gene: TRBJ2-1

CDR3 protein: CASSPRGQGSGNTIYF
CDR3 DNA: TGTGCCAGCAGCCCGCGTGGGCAGGGCTCTGGAAACACCATATATTTT
V gene: TRBV7-2
clone size: .
D gene: .
J gene: TRBJ1-3

CDR3 protein: CASSLEGTIYF
CDR3 DNA: TGTGCCAGCAGCTTGGAGGGAACCATATATTTT
V gene: TRBV7-9
clone size: .
D gene: .
J gene: TRBJ1-3

CDR3 protein: CASSYGLAGLKTDTQYF
CDR3 DNA: TGTGCCAGCAGTTACGGGCTAGCGGGGTTGAAGACAGATACGCAGTATTTT
V gene: TRBV6-2/TRBV6-3
clone size: once
D gene: TRBD2
J gene: TRBJ2-3

CDR3 protein: CASSQAFTGSRAFF
CDR3 DNA: TGTGCCAGCAGCCAAGCCTTTACCGGGTCCAGAGCTTTCTTT
V gene: TRBV14
clone size: few
D gene: .
J gene: TRBJ1-1

CDR3 protein: CSARKASGSYEQYF
CDR3 DNA: TGCAGTGCTAGAAAAGCTTCGGGCTCCTACGAGCAGTACTTC
V gene: TRBV20-1
clone size: many
D gene: .
J gene: TRBJ2-7

CDR3 protein: CSARDPRSTYEQYF
CDR3 DNA: TGCAGTGCTAGAGATCCTAGGTCCACCTACGAGCAGTACTTC
V gene: TRBV20-1
clone size: .
D gene: .
J gene: TRBJ2-7

CDR3 protein: CASSLGTTVSYEQYF
CDR3 DNA: TGTGCCAGCAGCTTAGGGACTACCGTCTCCTACGAGCAGTACTTC
V gene: TRBV13
clone size: many
D gene: .
J gene: TRBJ2-7

CDR3 protein: CASSFRVASYEQYF
CDR3 DNA: TGCGCCAGCAGCTTTAGGGTCGCTTCCTACGAGCAGTACTTC
V gene: TRBV5-1
clone size: many
D gene: .
J gene: TRBJ2-7

CDR3 protein: CASSRAGDNQPQHF
CDR3 DNA: TGTGCCAGCAGTCGTGCAGGGGACAATCAGCCCCAGCATTTT
V gene: TRBV6-1
clone size: .
D gene: .
J gene: TRBJ1-5

CDR3 protein: CSASGWLAANNEQFF
CDR3 DNA: TGCAGTGCTAGCGGGTGGCTAGCGGCTAACAATGAGCAGTTCTTC
V gene: TRBV20-1
clone size: .
D gene: TRBD2
J gene: TRBJ2-1

CDR3 protein: CASSYTGQGSNQPQHF
CDR3 DNA: TGTGCCAGCAGTTACACCGGACAAGGCAGCAATCAGCCCCAGCATTTT
V gene: TRBV6-5
clone size: .
D gene: .
J gene: TRBJ1-5

CDR3 protein: CASSPPGIRGSGDTQYF
CDR3 DNA: TGTGCCAGCTCACCACCGGGAATCAGGGGGTCTGGAGATACGCAGTATTTT
V gene: TRBV18
clone size: few
D gene: TRBD1
J gene: TRBJ2-3

CDR3 protein: CASSSWYEGNTEAFF
CDR3 DNA: TGTGCCAGCAGCTCCTGGTATGAGGGGAACACTGAAGCTTTCTTT
V gene: TRBV28
clone size: .
D gene: .
J gene: TRBJ1-1

CDR3 protein: CASSFRLSGGNYNEQFF
CDR3 DNA: TGTGCCAGCAGTTTCCGACTGTCCGGGGGAAACTACAATGAGCAGTTCTTC
V gene: TRBV12-3/TRBV12-4
clone size: many
D gene: .
J gene: TRBJ2-1

CDR3 protein: CATTGGGHTDTQYF
CDR3 DNA: TGTGCCACCACCGGGGGGGGACACACAGATACGCAGTATTTT
V gene: TRBV19
clone size: .
D gene: TRBD2
J gene: TRBJ2-3

CDR3 protein: CASSLENQPQHF
CDR3 DNA: TGTGCCAGCAGCTTAGAGAATCAGCCCCAGCATTTT
V gene: TRBV12-3/TRBV12-4
clone size: few
D gene: .
J gene: TRBJ1-5

CDR3 protein: CASSRDPTSHAEAFF
CDR3 DNA: TGTGCCAGCAGCCGCGACCCGACAAGTCACGCTGAAGCTTTCTTT
V gene: TRBV3-1
clone size: few
D gene: .
J gene: TRBJ1-1

CDR3 protein: CASSTGTSVYNEQFF
CDR3 DNA: TGTGCCAGCAGTACCGGGACTAGCGTATACAATGAGCAGTTCTTC
V gene: TRBV12-3/TRBV12-4
clone size: many
D gene: TRBD2
J gene: TRBJ2-1

CDR3 protein: CASMAGPLVDTQYF
CDR3 DNA: TGTGCCAGTATGGCGGGGCCATTGGTGGATACGCAGTATTTT
V gene: TRBV28
clone size: many
D gene: .
J gene: TRBJ2-3

CDR3 protein: CASTGGVGTEAFF
CDR3 DNA: TGTGCCAGCACCGGGGGGGTGGGCACTGAAGCTTTCTTT
V gene: TRBV12-3/TRBV12-4
clone size: .
D gene: .
J gene: TRBJ1-1

CDR3 protein: CASSHGGSAYEQYF
CDR3 DNA: TGTGCCAGCAGCCACGGGGGGTCCGCCTACGAGCAGTACTTC
V gene: TRBV7-2
clone size: .
D gene: TRBD2
J gene: TRBJ2-7

CDR3 protein: CSANPPVGYGYTF
CDR3 DNA: TGCAGTGCTAATCCGCCGGTGGGCTATGGCTACACCTTC
V gene: TRBV20-1
clone size: .
D gene: .
J gene: TRBJ1-2

CDR3 protein: CASSLGHNSYEQYF
CDR3 DNA: TGTGCCAGCAGTCTCGGACATAACTCCTACGAGCAGTACTTC
V gene: TRBV12-3/TRBV12-4
clone size: many
D gene: .
J gene: TRBJ2-7

CDR3 protein: CSVRQGPTDTQYF
CDR3 DNA: TGCAGCGTTCGACAGGGGCCCACAGATACGCAGTATTTT
V gene: TRBV29-1
clone size: .
D gene: TRBD1
J gene: TRBJ2-3

CDR3 protein: CASSIPTRNEQFF
CDR3 DNA: TGTGCCAGCAGCATACCGACTCGAAATGAGCAGTTCTTC
V gene: TRBV7-6
clone size: few
D gene: .
J gene: TRBJ2-1

CDR3 protein: CATRSRGGTASYEQYF
CDR3 DNA: TGTGCCACCAGATCAAGGGGCGGGACGGCTTCCTACGAGCAGTACTTC
V gene: TRBV24-1
clone size: many
D gene: .
J gene: TRBJ2-7

CDR3 protein: CASSLLGGSNEQFF
CDR3 DNA: TGCGCCAGCAGCTTGTTGGGCGGGAGCAATGAGCAGTTCTTC
V gene: TRBV5-1
clone size: .
D gene: TRBD2
J gene: TRBJ2-1

CDR3 protein: CASSNQLGLGFDNEQFF
CDR3 DNA: TGTGCCAGCAGTAACCAGTTGGGTTTGGGGTTTGACAATGAGCAGTTCTTC
V gene: TRBV28
clone size: .
D gene: .
J gene: TRBJ2-1